This is a list of T cell receptor beta chains from one sample in a study of T-cell memory formation after mild COVID-19. TCRdb called the 5' RACE reads again in MiXCR, with one record for every CDR3 protein. The top ten clones hold approximately 23% of a sample with about 310,000 distinct CDR3 sequences, 15% of them seen once. What was sequenced was PBMCs or a T cell subset sorted from them (not recorded which). Every receptor here comes from a man between 18 and 35 years old who had mild COVID-19 (a few samples of this study predate the infection). Cell type and time point are not known. Each CDR3 is given with its conserved first and last residue. Fields, in order: V gene, D gene, clone size, J gene, CDR3 DNA, CDR3 protein. D genes are given only for firm matches. Rows give clone size only sometimes, using once, few, many, or a class for an expanded clone.

v_gene: TRBV20-1; d_gene: TRBD2; abundance: NA; j_gene: TRBJ2-1; CDR3nt: TGCAGTGCTAGGACTAGCGGGGCGAACAATGAGCAGTTCTTC; CDR3aa: CSARTSGANNEQFF
v_gene: TRBV4-3; d_gene: NA; abundance: NA; j_gene: TRBJ2-3; CDR3nt: TGCGCCAGCAGCCAAGTGTCTAGCGCCTCCACAGATACGCAGTATTTT; CDR3aa: CASSQVSSASTDTQYF
v_gene: TRBV5-1; d_gene: TRBD2; abundance: many; j_gene: TRBJ2-2; CDR3nt: TGCGCCAGCAGCTCCCGACTAGCGGGGGGTGCCAGCGGGGAGCTGTTTTTT; CDR3aa: CASSSRLAGGASGELFF
v_gene: TRBV27; d_gene: NA; abundance: NA; j_gene: TRBJ2-1; CDR3nt: TGTGCCAGCAGTTTCAGGGGTTCCGACAATGAGCAGTTCTTC; CDR3aa: CASSFRGSDNEQFF
v_gene: TRBV7-9; d_gene: TRBD1; abundance: few; j_gene: TRBJ1-6; CDR3nt: TGTGCCAGCAGCCCCCGGACAGGCAATAATTCACCCCTCCACTTT; CDR3aa: CASSPRTGNNSPLHF
v_gene: TRBV6-2/TRBV6-3; d_gene: NA; abundance: NA; j_gene: TRBJ1-5; CDR3nt: TGTGCCAGCAGTTACTCAAAGGGGGGCTATCAGCCCCAGCATTTT; CDR3aa: CASSYSKGGYQPQHF
v_gene: TRBV7-8; d_gene: TRBD1; abundance: NA; j_gene: TRBJ2-1; CDR3nt: TGTGCCAGCAGCTACCGGACAGGGTCAGGAAATGAGCAGTTCTTC; CDR3aa: CASSYRTGSGNEQFF
v_gene: TRBV20-1; d_gene: NA; abundance: few; j_gene: TRBJ2-7; CDR3nt: TGCAGTGCTAGAAACACCTACCTCCCCTACGAGCAGTACTTC; CDR3aa: CSARNTYLPYEQYF
v_gene: TRBV6-5; d_gene: NA; abundance: NA; j_gene: TRBJ2-3; CDR3nt: TGTGCCAGCAGTTACGGCGGGGTTCATGATACGCAGTATTTT; CDR3aa: CASSYGGVHDTQYF
v_gene: TRBV5-1; d_gene: NA; abundance: many; j_gene: TRBJ2-5; CDR3nt: TGCGCCAGCAGCTTGGCGACAGGGGAGGGAGAGACCCAGTACTTC; CDR3aa: CASSLATGEGETQYF
v_gene: TRBV24-1; d_gene: NA; abundance: few; j_gene: TRBJ2-3; CDR3nt: TGTGCCACCAGTGATGCCCGGGACTCCGATGGAGATACGCAGTATTTT; CDR3aa: CATSDARDSDGDTQYF
v_gene: TRBV4-1; d_gene: NA; abundance: few; j_gene: TRBJ2-3; CDR3nt: TGCGCCAGCAGCCAAGGCCGGCGGGGGCCAGCGGAGTCATTTACGCAGTATTTT; CDR3aa: CASSQGRRGPAESFTQYF
v_gene: TRBV7-3; d_gene: NA; abundance: NA; j_gene: TRBJ2-3; CDR3nt: TGTGCCAGCAGCCCAGGGAATTCCGTACCGGATACGCAGTATTTT; CDR3aa: CASSPGNSVPDTQYF
v_gene: TRBV3-1; d_gene: NA; abundance: NA; j_gene: TRBJ2-1; CDR3nt: TGTGCCAGCAGCCTCAAACTAGAGCACAATGAGCAGTTCTTC; CDR3aa: CASSLKLEHNEQFF
v_gene: TRBV7-8; d_gene: TRBD2; abundance: NA; j_gene: TRBJ2-3; CDR3nt: TGTGCCAGCAGCTTAGGCTCAGCGGGGACTGGGGCAGATACGCAGTATTTT; CDR3aa: CASSLGSAGTGADTQYF
v_gene: TRBV5-1; d_gene: NA; abundance: NA; j_gene: TRBJ1-1; CDR3nt: TGCGCCAGCAGTTACCTCCCGGAGCAGAACTCTGAAGCTTTCTTT; CDR3aa: CASSYLPEQNSEAFF
v_gene: TRBV5-1; d_gene: TRBD1; abundance: few; j_gene: TRBJ2-2; CDR3nt: TGCGCCAGCGGTCCTTCCGGGACAGCAAACACCGGGGAGCTGTTTTTT; CDR3aa: CASGPSGTANTGELFF
v_gene: TRBV4-1; d_gene: NA; abundance: NA; j_gene: TRBJ1-2; CDR3nt: TGCGCCAGCAGCCAAGAATTTGGTACAGCCTATGGCTACACCTTC; CDR3aa: CASSQEFGTAYGYTF
v_gene: TRBV28; d_gene: NA; abundance: few; j_gene: TRBJ2-5; CDR3nt: TGTGCCAGCAGTTTAACCGGGAGCGAAGAGACCCAGTACTTC; CDR3aa: CASSLTGSEETQYF
v_gene: TRBV6-2/TRBV6-3; d_gene: TRBD1; abundance: few; j_gene: TRBJ2-1; CDR3nt: TGTGCCAGCAGTTACGGCGTACAGGGGATGTATGAGCAGTTCTTC; CDR3aa: CASSYGVQGMYEQFF
v_gene: TRBV12-3/TRBV12-4; d_gene: NA; abundance: NA; j_gene: TRBJ2-3; CDR3nt: TGTGCCAGCAGTTCCCTGGATACGCAGTATTTT; CDR3aa: CASSSLDTQYF
v_gene: TRBV7-2; d_gene: NA; abundance: NA; j_gene: TRBJ2-5; CDR3nt: TGTGCCAGCAGCCCGGACCGGGACACAAAAGAGACCCAGTACTTC; CDR3aa: CASSPDRDTKETQYF
v_gene: TRBV7-6; d_gene: NA; abundance: NA; j_gene: TRBJ2-3; CDR3nt: TGTGCCAGCAGCTTAGCGCTATCAGGGGAAGGGAATACGCAGTATTTT; CDR3aa: CASSLALSGEGNTQYF
v_gene: TRBV20-1; d_gene: TRBD1; abundance: few; j_gene: TRBJ2-3; CDR3nt: TGCAGTGCACAGGGGGCGGGCACAGATACGCAGTATTTT; CDR3aa: CSAQGAGTDTQYF
v_gene: TRBV28; d_gene: NA; abundance: NA; j_gene: TRBJ1-6; CDR3nt: TGTGCCAGCAGTTTATGGTCAAGTAATTCACCCCTCCACTTT; CDR3aa: CASSLWSSNSPLHF
v_gene: TRBV18; d_gene: TRBD1; abundance: few; j_gene: TRBJ1-1; CDR3nt: TGTGCCAGCTCACCAGACAGGGAGACTGAAGCTTTCTTT; CDR3aa: CASSPDRETEAFF
v_gene: TRBV3-1; d_gene: NA; abundance: NA; j_gene: TRBJ1-4; CDR3nt: TGTGCCAGCAGCCCTGGGGCTTATCTTGAAAAACTGTTTTTT; CDR3aa: CASSPGAYLEKLFF
v_gene: TRBV7-7; d_gene: TRBD2; abundance: few; j_gene: TRBJ2-2; CDR3nt: TGTGCCAGCAGCTTAGCGCCGGCAGCGGGGTTGAACACCGGGGAGCTGTTTTTT; CDR3aa: CASSLAPAAGLNTGELFF
v_gene: TRBV4-2; d_gene: NA; abundance: few; j_gene: TRBJ2-6; CDR3nt: TGTGCCAGCAGCCAAGGGAGGCGCGTGGGGGTTGGGGCCAACGTCCTGACTTTC; CDR3aa: CASSQGRRVGVGANVLTF
v_gene: TRBV11-2; d_gene: NA; abundance: once; j_gene: TRBJ1-1; CDR3nt: TGTGCCAGCAGGCGAATCCGGGACAAGAACACTGAAGCTTTCTTT; CDR3aa: CASRRIRDKNTEAFF
v_gene: TRBV6-6; d_gene: TRBD2; abundance: few; j_gene: TRBJ2-7; CDR3nt: TGTGCCAGCGGGGGGAGGGTTAGGGAGCAGTACTTC; CDR3aa: CASGGRVREQYF
v_gene: TRBV5-4; d_gene: NA; abundance: few; j_gene: TRBJ2-5; CDR3nt: TGTGCCAGCAGCTTGCGCGGGGGCTTGCAAGAGACCCAGTACTTC; CDR3aa: CASSLRGGLQETQYF
v_gene: TRBV2; d_gene: NA; abundance: few; j_gene: TRBJ1-2; CDR3nt: TGTGCCAGCAGTGAAACGATAGCAGGAGCCTATGGCTACACCTTC; CDR3aa: CASSETIAGAYGYTF
v_gene: TRBV20-1; d_gene: NA; abundance: NA; j_gene: TRBJ2-4; CDR3nt: TGCAGTGCAACCGCGTGGGCCAAAAACATTCAGTACTTC; CDR3aa: CSATAWAKNIQYF
v_gene: TRBV6-5; d_gene: NA; abundance: few; j_gene: TRBJ2-1; CDR3nt: TGTGCCAGCAGGGGGGGACCACGGGGCTACAATGAGCAGTTCTTC; CDR3aa: CASRGGPRGYNEQFF
v_gene: TRBV12-3/TRBV12-4; d_gene: NA; abundance: once; j_gene: TRBJ2-2; CDR3nt: TGTGCCAGCAGTTCTCAGGGAGGCCTCGGCGGGGAGCTGTTTTTT; CDR3aa: CASSSQGGLGGELFF
v_gene: TRBV4-3; d_gene: NA; abundance: many; j_gene: TRBJ2-5; CDR3nt: TGCGCCAGCAGCCAAGAGGCATTAGGGACCCAGTACTTC; CDR3aa: CASSQEALGTQYF
v_gene: TRBV7-4; d_gene: TRBD1; abundance: NA; j_gene: TRBJ2-6; CDR3nt: TGTGCCAGCGGATTAGGGCCGGACAGGACTTCTGGGGCCAACGTCCTGACTTTC; CDR3aa: CASGLGPDRTSGANVLTF
v_gene: TRBV11-2; d_gene: TRBD2; abundance: many; j_gene: TRBJ2-7; CDR3nt: TGTGCCAGCAGCCCTCCCCGGGGGGGTTGGGAGCAGTACTTC; CDR3aa: CASSPPRGGWEQYF
v_gene: TRBV7-9; d_gene: NA; abundance: NA; j_gene: TRBJ2-7; CDR3nt: TGTGCCAGCAGCTTAGTTAGGGAAGTCGACGAGCAGTACTTC; CDR3aa: CASSLVREVDEQYF
v_gene: TRBV28; d_gene: NA; abundance: few; j_gene: TRBJ2-3; CDR3nt: TGTGCCAGCACCCATCGGGCTACTAGCACAGATACGCAGTATTTT; CDR3aa: CASTHRATSTDTQYF
v_gene: TRBV6-5; d_gene: NA; abundance: NA; j_gene: TRBJ1-6; CDR3nt: TGTGCCAGCAGTTACGGTAGACAGAAGAAGCGGGTTAATTCACCCCTCCACTTT; CDR3aa: CASSYGRQKKRVNSPLHF